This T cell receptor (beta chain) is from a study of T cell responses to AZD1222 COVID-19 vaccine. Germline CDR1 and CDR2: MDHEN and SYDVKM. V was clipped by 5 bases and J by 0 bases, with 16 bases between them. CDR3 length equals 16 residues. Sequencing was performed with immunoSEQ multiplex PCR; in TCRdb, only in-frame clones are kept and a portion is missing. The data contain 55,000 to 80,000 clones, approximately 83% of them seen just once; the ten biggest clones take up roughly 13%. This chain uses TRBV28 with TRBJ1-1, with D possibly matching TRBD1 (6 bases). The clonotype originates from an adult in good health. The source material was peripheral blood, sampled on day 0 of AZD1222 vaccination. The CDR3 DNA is TGTGCCAGCAGTCCAGGGACACTGCACATGAACACTGAAGCTTTCTTT. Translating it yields CASSPGTLHMNTEAFF.